This TCR beta chain emerged from a study of T cells in narcolepsy. About the study: Patients with NT1 or NT2 and healthy control donors were enrolled.

Concerning this clone itself: The antigen is unknown.

CDR3 length: 15 amino acids. V lost 4 bases to trimming and J lost 5 bases, with 14 bases between them. From germline, CDR1 is SGHVS and CDR2 FNYEAQ. Data came from immunoSEQ multiplex PCR; TCRdb stores just in-frame clones and leaves some out. The sample shows about 35,000 clones, roughly 80% of them seen only once. Study conclusions and caveats: Same-patient CSF and blood CD4+ T cell clonotypes included HCRT-specific and TRIB2-specific autoreactive ones.

The gene calls are TRBV7-6 and TRBJ1-4; D uncertain. The sample was memory (CD45RA-) CD4+ T cells from blood. The receptor was derived from a human donor in good health. The CDR3 sequence: CASSSEDGINEKLFF. In DNA, the CDR3 is TGTGCCAGCAGCTCCGAGGACGGGATAAATGAAAAACTGTTTTTT.